This T cell receptor (beta chain) was identified in a study of identical twins. All donors comprised healthy Caucasians. TCRdb re-analysed the 5' RACE reads in MiXCR, keeping a single row per CDR3 protein. The sample yields 1.5 million to 2 million distinct CDR3 sequences, 32% seen once. Concerning this clonotype itself: Germline is not matched at one junction end, which may reflect a read error.

Sequenced input: cord blood. The clonotype originates from a newborn girl in good health.

This CDR3 is CSAGISTGTQYF. The CDR3 region has the DNA TGCAGTGCCGGGATAAGCACAGGTACGCAGTATTTT. The chain links TRBV20-1 to TRBJ2-3; D is possibly TRBD1 or TRBD2 (5 bases each). This CDR3 region has 12 residues. Germline CDR1 is DFQATT and CDR2 is SNEGSKA (reference sequence).